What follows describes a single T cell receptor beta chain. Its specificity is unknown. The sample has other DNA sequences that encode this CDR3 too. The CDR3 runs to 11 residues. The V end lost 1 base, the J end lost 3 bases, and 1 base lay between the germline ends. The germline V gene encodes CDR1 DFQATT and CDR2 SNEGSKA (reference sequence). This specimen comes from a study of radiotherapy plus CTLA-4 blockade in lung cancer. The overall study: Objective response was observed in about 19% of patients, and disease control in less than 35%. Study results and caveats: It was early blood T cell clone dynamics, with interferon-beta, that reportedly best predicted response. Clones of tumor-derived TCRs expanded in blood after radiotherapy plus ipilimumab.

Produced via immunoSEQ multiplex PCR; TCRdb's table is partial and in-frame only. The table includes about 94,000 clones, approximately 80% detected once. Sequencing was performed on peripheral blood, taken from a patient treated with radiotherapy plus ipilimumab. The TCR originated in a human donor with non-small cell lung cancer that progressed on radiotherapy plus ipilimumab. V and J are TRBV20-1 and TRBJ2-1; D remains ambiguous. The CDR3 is CSARGYNEQFF. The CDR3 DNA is TGCAGTGCTAGAGGCTACAATGAGCAGTTCTTC.